One and the same sample provided the 29 T cell receptor beta chains below, sequenced in a study of response to subunit inactivated influenza vaccine. TCRdb processed the RT-PCR reads anew with MiXCR; each CDR3 protein has one entry. This table has about half a million distinct CDR3 sequences, about 25% appearing once. This material consisted of CD4+ T cells sorted from PBMCs, taken more than 4 days after vaccination. All receptors come from a man in his fifties or sixties who received an inactivated influenza vaccine.

The V call is TRBV12-3 or TRBV12-4, the J call TRBJ1-1; weak D call: TRBD1 (5 bases). There are 14 residues in the CDR3. The germline V and J ends were trimmed by 8 bases and 5 bases, with 18 bases remaining between them. CDR3 in amino acids: CASAQAAGGTEAFF. The CDR3 DNA is TGTGCCAGCGCCCAGGCGGCCGGGGGAACTGAAGCTTTCTTT.

This clonotype was seen a handful of times. This chain joins TRBV20-1 and TRBJ2-7; D may be TRBD2 (5 bases). The germline V gene encodes CDR1 DFQATT and CDR2 SNEGSKA (reference sequence). V lost 5 bases and J 6 bases, leaving 17 bases between the germline ends. This CDR3 comprises 13 residues. The CDR3 nucleotides are TGCAGTGCTTACCGGGATCCCGGCTCCGAGCAGTACTTC. It yields the protein CSAYRDPGSEQYF.

This clonotype was seen more than once but under ten times. This rearrangement joins TRBV20-1 to TRBJ2-3, with TRBD2 matching over 7 bases. Germline CDR1 DFQATT, CDR2 SNEGSKA (reference sequence). V was clipped by 3 bases and J by 0 bases; unmatched bases: 3. The CDR3 has 14 amino acids. CDR3: CSASQAGSTDTQYF. Written as DNA, the CDR3 is TGCAGTGCTAGTCAAGCGGGAAGCACAGATACGCAGTATTTT.

The chain joins TRBV2 to TRBJ2-3; possibly TRBD1 or TRBD2 for D (5 bases each). Germline V gene lookup returns CDR1 SNHLY and CDR2 FYNNEI. Deletions cut 5 bases from V and 0 bases from J, with 15 bases between. This CDR3 spans 16 amino acids. The chain's CDR3 is CASSSPGRTSTDTQYF. The CDR3 DNA follows: TGTGCCAGCAGTTCGCCGGGACGGACAAGCACAGATACGCAGTATTTT. The full variable domain, its missing parts supplied by reference TRBV2 and TRBJ2-3, is EPEVTQTPSHQVTQMGQEVILRCVPISNHLYFYWYRQILGQKVEFLVSFYNNEISEKSEIFDDQFSVERPDGSNFTLKIRSTKLEDSAMYFCASSSPGRTSTDTQYFGPGTRLTVL.

The chain combines TRBV6-2 or TRBV6-3 with TRBJ2-6, with D unresolved. The length of the CDR3 is 14 residues. The V end was cut by 2 bases, the J end by 6 bases, with 8 bases between. In germline, CDR1 is MNHEY, CDR2 SVGEGT. The CDR3 DNA reads as TGTGCCAGCAGTTACGTGGCGATGGCCAACGTCCTGACTTTC. Translating gives CASSYVAMANVLTF.

The V gene is TRBV7-2, the J gene TRBJ2-3, with D uncertain. CDR1 and CDR2 from the germline V gene are SGHTA and FQGNSA. Trimming stripped 8 bases from V and 5 bases from J, with 8 bases between. The CDR3 is made up of 11 amino acids. The CDR3, as DNA: TGTGCCAGCGCGATAGGAGATACGCAGTATTTT. Its protein product is CASAIGDTQYF.

The sample holds a few counts of this clonotype. V and J are TRBV5-1 and TRBJ2-2; 11 bases align to TRBD1. There are 16 residues in the CDR3. The V and J ends lost 9 bases and 7 bases, in that order; junction bases with no gene match: 14. In germline, CDR1 is SGHRS, CDR2 YFSETQ. The CDR3 sequence is CATQPGTGGLSGELFF. Here the CDR3 DNA reads TGCGCCACCCAGCCCGGGACAGGGGGACTCAGCGGGGAGCTGTTTTTT.

This clonotype has more than one count but fewer than ten. This sequence joins TRBV6-1 and TRBJ1-5; tentatively, D is TRBD1 (6 bases). CDR1 MNHNS and CDR2 SASEGT come from the germline V gene. The V gene lost 5 bases and the J gene lost 2 bases, with 16 bases spanning the gap. This CDR3 is built from 16 residues. This CDR3 is CASSPTGGLGNQPQHF. In DNA form, the CDR3 reads TGTGCCAGCAGTCCTACCGGGGGGCTGGGCAATCAGCCCCAGCATTTT.

V gene TRBV11-2 combines with J gene TRBJ2-1, with D tentatively TRBD1 (6 bases). The length of the CDR3 is 19 residues. V was shortened by 3 bases and J by 2 bases, with 23 bases between the two germline ends. The V gene's germline CDR1 is SGHAT and CDR2 FQNNGV. CDR3 residues: CASSFGQTILRAPYNEQFF. CDR3 in DNA: TGTGCCAGCAGCTTTGGACAGACCATACTGAGAGCCCCCTACAATGAGCAGTTCTTC.

The rearrangement links TRBV7-2 to TRBJ2-4; either TRBD1 or TRBD2 may fit D (5 bases each). CDR3 length: 13 residues. Trimming shortened V by 5 bases and J by 7 bases, and 12 bases separated the two germline ends. Germline V gene lookup returns CDR1 SGHTA and CDR2 FQGNSA. The CDR3: CASSPGASNIQYF. In DNA form, the CDR3 reads TGTGCCAGCAGCCCTGGGGCTAGCAACATTCAGTACTTC.

The sample holds a few counts of this clonotype. The V and J genes are TRBV5-1 and TRBJ2-5; D possibly matches TRBD1 or TRBD2 (6 bases each). This CDR3 comprises 14 residues. V gave up 2 bases and J gave up 5 bases, with 13 bases separating them. CDR1 SGHRS and CDR2 YFSETQ come from the germline V gene. CDR3 residues: CASSLEQGGETQYF. The CDR3, as DNA: TGCGCCAGCAGCTTAGAACAGGGAGGTGAGACCCAGTACTTC.

The chain recombines TRBV11-2 with TRBJ2-3, with D perhaps TRBD2 (6 bases). The CDR3 has 19 residues. Germline V gene data show CDR1 as SGHAT and CDR2 as FQNNGV. With 2 bases removed from V and 2 bases from J, the gap between germline ends came to 23 bases. CDR3 loop: CASSLSFKDPSEYTDTQYF. The CDR3 nucleotides read TGTGCCAGCAGCTTAAGCTTTAAAGATCCTAGCGAATACACAGATACGCAGTATTTT.

For this clonotype: Being one base from a much bigger clone, this may be a read error. The chain uses TRBV3-1 and TRBJ2-4, with D maybe TRBD1 (6 bases). Looked up from germline, CDR1 is LGHDT and CDR2 is YNNKEL (reference sequence). The V and J ends lost 3 bases and 5 bases respectively, with 8 bases between them. The CDR3 has 13 amino acids. CDR3 residues: CASSQGAQNIQYF. The CDR3 coding sequence is TGTGCCAGCAGCCAGGGGGCCCAAAACATTCAGTACTTC.

V is TRBV6-6 and J is TRBJ2-7, with a weak D call TRBD1 (6 bases). There are 10 residues in the CDR3. Germline V gene data show CDR1 as MNHNY and CDR2 as SVGAGI (reference sequence). V was clipped by 8 bases and J by 7 bases, with 9 bases between them. The CDR3 spells CASGTGEQYF. The CDR3 nucleotides are TGTGCCAGCGGTACAGGGGAGCAGTACTTC.

The sample holds a few counts of this clonotype. The chain carries TRBV4-3 and TRBJ2-1; 7 bases are shared with TRBD2. This CDR3 has 17 amino acids. The V segment lost 0 bases and the J segment 4 bases; nucleotides outside the gene matches: 9. Per the germline V gene, CDR1 is LGHNA and CDR2 is YSLEER. The CDR3 DNA reads TGCGCCAGCAGCCAAGATCTAAGGCAGGGAGGGTACAATGAGCAGTTCTTC. It is translated as CASSQDLRQGGYNEQFF.

V usage is TRBV11-2 and J usage is TRBJ2-1; the match to TRBD2 covers 8 bases. CDR1 and CDR2 from the germline V gene are SGHAT and FQNNGV. With 3 bases clipped from V and 3 bases from J, the junction kept 4 bases outside the gene matches. The CDR3 has 15 residues. This CDR3 is CASSFRLASYNEQFF. The CDR3 DNA is TGTGCCAGCAGCTTCAGACTAGCGAGCTACAATGAGCAGTTCTTC.

A word on this clonotype: An end of the junction does not agree with germline; a read error may underlie this. CDR3 in amino acids: CASSLARMGLSF. DNA for the CDR3: TGTGCCAGCAGCTTAGCGCGAATGGGACTTTCTTTC. The V gene is TRBV7-2, the J gene TRBJ2-6, with D maybe TRBD2 (6 bases). Germline V gives CDR1 SGHTA, CDR2 FQGNSA. The CDR3 length is 12 residues.

The chain is built from TRBV13 and TRBJ1-6, with a possible D match to TRBD1 (5 bases). The germline V and J ends were trimmed by 3 bases and 7 bases, with 7 bases remaining between them. The germline CDR1 and CDR2 sequences are PRHDT and FYEKMQ (reference sequence). The CDR3 contains 13 residues. The DNA of the CDR3 is TGTGCCAGCAGCTTGAACAGGAATTCACCCCTCCACTTT. It codes for CASSLNRNSPLHF. The full variable domain, completed using reference TRBV13 and TRBJ1-6, is AAGVIQSPRHLIKEKRETATLKCYPIPRHDTVYWYQQGPGQDPQFLISFYEKMQSDKGSIPDRFSAQQFSDYHSELNMSSLELGDSALYFCASSLNRNSPLHFGNGTRLTVT.

This clonotype was counted only a few times. The chain links TRBV12-3 or TRBV12-4 to TRBJ2-7, with TRBD1 matching 7 bases. After removal of 3 bases from V and 1 base from J, the junction contained 3 bases not matched to a gene. This CDR3 comprises 14 residues. This CDR3 is CASSFRRGSYEQYF. DNA for the CDR3: TGTGCCAGCAGTTTCCGCAGGGGGTCCTACGAGCAGTACTTC.

The chain combines TRBV20-1 with TRBJ2-1; the match to TRBD2 covers 8 bases. The CDR3 sequence is 15 residues long. The V segment lost 5 bases and the J segment 0 bases; nucleotides outside the gene matches: 6. Germline-derived CDR1 and CDR2 are DFQATT and SNEGSKA (reference sequence). In DNA form, the CDR3 reads TGCAGTGCTGGTAGCGGGACCCGCTCCTACAATGAGCAGTTCTTC. As protein: CSAGSGTRSYNEQFF.

This clonotype has just a few counts. The chain has TRBV28 and TRBJ1-2; D perhaps matches TRBD1 (6 bases). Germline V lookup: CDR1 MDHEN, CDR2 SYDVKM. V lost 10 bases and J 0 bases, leaving 12 bases between the germline ends. This CDR3 region has 13 residues. Here the CDR3 reads CATHREANYGYTF. Written as DNA, the CDR3 is TGTGCCACTCACAGGGAAGCTAACTATGGCTACACCTTC.

This chain connects TRBV20-1 to TRBJ2-4; perhaps TRBD2 as D (6 bases). V lost 4 bases, J lost 9 bases, and 16 bases lay in between. Germline values: CDR1 DFQATT, CDR2 SNEGSKA (reference sequence). This CDR3 comprises 13 residues. Here the CDR3 reads CSANPGLEFIQYF. CDR3 DNA sequence: TGCAGTGCTAATCCGGGACTGGAATTCATTCAGTACTTC.

This clonotype was seen a handful of times. The chain carries TRBV12-3 or TRBV12-4 and TRBJ2-1; TRBD2 matches at 9 bases. After removal of 6 bases from V and 15 bases from J, the junction contained 15 bases not matched to a gene. CDR3 size: 14 residues. The CDR3 reads CASRVMAGGPGVFF. The CDR3 DNA sequence: TGTGCCAGCAGAGTTATGGCGGGGGGGCCTGGAGTGTTCTTC.

The chain recombines TRBV5-4 with TRBJ2-1; TRBD1 agrees at 8 bases. Germline trimming cut 6 bases from V and 4 bases from J; bases unmatched to any gene: 6. The CDR3 spans 14 residues. The germline V gene has CDR1 SGHNT and CDR2 YYREEE (reference sequence). CDR3 DNA: TGTGCCAGCAACGGACAGGGCCGTTACAATGAGCAGTTCTTC. It encodes CASNGQGRYNEQFF.

This clonotype was seen more than once but under ten times. V is TRBV2 and J is TRBJ1-4; D unclear. Between the trimmed V and J ends, which lost 2 bases and 7 bases, there was a span of 8 bases. This CDR3 is 13 amino acids long. CDR1 is SNHLY and CDR2 is FYNNEI in the germline V gene. The CDR3 coding sequence is TGTGCCAGCAGTGAACGTCTAGGTGAAAAACTGTTTTTT. Protein: CASSERLGEKLFF. Full variable domain (missing parts from reference TRBV2 and TRBJ1-4): EPEVTQTPSHQVTQMGQEVILRCVPISNHLYFYWYRQILGQKVEFLVSFYNNEISEKSEIFDDQFSVERPDGSNFTLKIRSTKLEDSAMYFCASSERLGEKLFFGSGTQLSVL.

The rearrangement links TRBV4-1 to TRBJ2-5; D remains unclear. CDR3 length equals 14 residues. V lost 0 bases, J lost 3 bases, and 8 bases lay in between. Germline values: CDR1 MGHRA, CDR2 YSYEKL. This CDR3 reads CASSQDRGKETQYF. In DNA form, the CDR3 reads TGCGCCAGCAGCCAAGATCGTGGAAAAGAGACCCAGTACTTC.

The chain recombines TRBV7-9 with TRBJ2-1, with D perhaps being TRBD1 or TRBD2 (5 bases each). Germline values: CDR1 SEHNR, CDR2 FQNEAQ (reference sequence). CDR3 length: 15 amino acids. Trimming removed 6 bases at V and 0 bases at J, with 12 bases between. CDR3 amino acids: CASRTEGISYNEQFF. For the CDR3, the DNA is TGTGCCAGCAGGACAGAGGGGATCTCCTACAATGAGCAGTTCTTC.

The gene calls are TRBV20-1 and TRBJ2-5; TRBD1 is a possible D gene (6 bases). V was cut by 2 bases and J by 0 bases, with 13 bases left in between. This CDR3 has 15 residues. Germline V lookup: CDR1 DFQATT, CDR2 SNEGSKA (reference sequence). CDR3 region: CSARQNQGYQETQYF. As DNA, the CDR3 is TGCAGTGCTAGACAGAATCAGGGGTACCAAGAGACCCAGTACTTC.

The chain employs TRBV7-3 and TRBJ2-1; D may be TRBD1 or TRBD2 (6 bases each). Looked up from germline, CDR1 is SGHTA and CDR2 is FQGTGA. This CDR3 spans 16 amino acids. Deletions cut 1 base from V and 9 bases from J, with 19 bases between. The CDR3 spells CASSLRRVGRGGEQFF. CDR3 coding DNA: TGTGCCAGCAGCTTAAGGCGGGTCGGGAGAGGGGGTGAGCAGTTCTTC.